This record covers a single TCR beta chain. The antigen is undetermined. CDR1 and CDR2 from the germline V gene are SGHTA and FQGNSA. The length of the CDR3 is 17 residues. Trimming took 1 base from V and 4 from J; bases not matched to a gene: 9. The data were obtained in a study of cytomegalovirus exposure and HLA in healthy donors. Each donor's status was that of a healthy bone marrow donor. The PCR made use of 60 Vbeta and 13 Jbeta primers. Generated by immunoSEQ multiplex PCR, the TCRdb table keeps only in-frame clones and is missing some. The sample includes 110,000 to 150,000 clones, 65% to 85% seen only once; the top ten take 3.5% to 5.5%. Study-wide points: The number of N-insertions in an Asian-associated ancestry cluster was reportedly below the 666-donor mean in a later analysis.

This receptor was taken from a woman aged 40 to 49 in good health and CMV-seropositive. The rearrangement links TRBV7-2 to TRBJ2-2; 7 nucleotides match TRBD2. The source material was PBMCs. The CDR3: CASSLGVGGAGTGELFF. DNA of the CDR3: TGTGCCAGCAGCTTAGGGGTGGGAGGGGCAGGCACCGGGGAGCTGTTTTTT. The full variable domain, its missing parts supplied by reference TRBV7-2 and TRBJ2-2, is GAGVSQSPSNKVTEKGKDVELRCDPISGHTALYWYRQSLGQGLEFLIYFQGNSAPDKSGLPSDRFSAERTGGSVSTLTIQRTQQEDSAVYLCASSLGVGGAGTGELFFGEGSRLTVL.